The following is a T cell receptor (beta chain) sequence with its context. The antigen is unknown. This entry comes from a study of cytomegalovirus exposure and HLA in healthy donors. Whole-study results and caveats: Follow-up analysis later connected one missense variant in DCLRE1C with trimming of TCR beta V- and J-genes. The authors enumerated over 150 TCR beta chains as linked to cytomegalovirus. Evidence from a later analysis indicated that most CMV-associated TCR beta chains looked HLA-restricted.

The PCR ran on 60 Vbeta and 13 Jbeta primers. In the original analysis: In a later analysis, some 80 million unique TCR beta chains included roughly 11 million shared by two or more donors. Produced via immunoSEQ multiplex PCR; TCRdb's table is partial and in-frame only. V, J and clone size reflect that table, while D and trimming were determined from the DNA. The sample lists 100,000 to 150,000 clones; roughly 88% were seen once. The CDR3 totals 13 residues. V shed 5 bases and J shed 12 bases, with 16 bases lying between them. The germline CDR1 and CDR2 sequences are SGHTA and FQGTGA. The clonotype was recovered from a young woman in good health and CMV-seropositive. The sequencing input was PBMCs. The chain couples TRBV7-3 to TRBJ1-4; perhaps TRBD1 as D (5 bases). CDR3: CASSILPGEELFF. CDR3 sequence (DNA): TGTGCCAGCAGCATTCTCCCGGGGGAAGAACTGTTTTTT.